One T cell receptor beta chain is described in this entry. This sample was taken from a study of blood T cells in healthy people across ages. With a J-beta primer mix and a sample-barcoded 5' primer, a second PCR ran about 7 to 11 cycles. Via MiXCR, TCRdb re-called the 5' RACE reads, giving one row per CDR3 protein. This sample has hundreds of thousands of distinct CDR3 sequences, with under 45% found just once. The source material was blood. This receptor was taken from a man aged 55 to 70 in good health.

The CDR3 DNA follows: TGTGCCAGCAGCTTGCAACAGGTGATTTTCGACCACGAGCAGTACTTC. Encoded protein: CASSLQQVIFDHEQYF. This sequence joins TRBV5-6 and TRBJ2-4; TRBD1 might be the D (5 bases). The J call may be in error: the DNA end matches TRBJ2-7 better. The CDR3 consists of 16 residues. Germline V gene data show CDR1 as SGHDT and CDR2 as YYEEEE.